This is a list of T cell receptor beta chains from one sample in a study of shared clonotypes between healthy human individuals. The protocol was immunoSEQ multiplex PCR, while the TCRdb copy is restricted to in-frame clones and leaves out a portion. The sample contains approximately 1.9 million clones, 93% of which appear only once. Specimen: naive CD8+ T cells from PBMCs. Receptors originate from a man aged 18 to 30 in good health. Some clones in this sample may be carry-over from other donors' samples. Each CDR3 is given without its conserved first and last residue. A D gene is named only where the DNA matches it firmly. A row's size may be missing; if present it is once, few, many or a size class.

v_call: TRBV29-1
j_call: TRBJ1-2
clone_size: NA
d_call: NA
cdr3_aa: SADEGLGYT

v_call: TRBV7-6
j_call: TRBJ2-5
clone_size: NA
d_call: TRBD2
cdr3_aa: ASSLTSGLQETQY

v_call: TRBV27
j_call: TRBJ1-2
clone_size: NA
d_call: NA
cdr3_aa: ASTGGAGNGYT

v_call: TRBV19
j_call: TRBJ2-1
clone_size: once
d_call: TRBD2
cdr3_aa: ASSWTSGRPSHNEQF

v_call: TRBV27
j_call: TRBJ2-7
clone_size: once
d_call: NA
cdr3_aa: ASSLDGTLEQY

v_call: TRBV5-4
j_call: TRBJ2-7
clone_size: NA
d_call: TRBD2
cdr3_aa: ASSLRGVGLAGVFPYEQY

v_call: TRBV27
j_call: TRBJ2-3
clone_size: NA
d_call: NA
cdr3_aa: ASSFLQPGGSTDTQY

v_call: TRBV11-2
j_call: TRBJ2-2
clone_size: NA
d_call: TRBD2
cdr3_aa: ASSLDQGGLADNTGELF

v_call: TRBV7-8
j_call: TRBJ2-7
clone_size: NA
d_call: TRBD1
cdr3_aa: ASSLTRDRVDEQY

v_call: TRBV11-2
j_call: TRBJ2-7
clone_size: NA
d_call: NA
cdr3_aa: ASSFGTAGYEQY

v_call: TRBV15
j_call: TRBJ2-7
clone_size: NA
d_call: NA
cdr3_aa: ATSRAILAATYEQY

v_call: TRBV5-1
j_call: TRBJ1-2
clone_size: NA
d_call: NA
cdr3_aa: ASSLETTSFYGYT

v_call: TRBV10-1
j_call: TRBJ2-7
clone_size: NA
d_call: TRBD1
cdr3_aa: ASRALGTGGREQY

v_call: TRBV9
j_call: TRBJ2-7
clone_size: NA
d_call: TRBD1
cdr3_aa: ASSGRDSAFYEQY

v_call: TRBV7-9
j_call: TRBJ2-2
clone_size: NA
d_call: NA
cdr3_aa: ASSYRLSGPHPGELF

v_call: TRBV10-1
j_call: TRBJ2-5
clone_size: NA
d_call: NA
cdr3_aa: ASRRLEVETQY

v_call: TRBV9
j_call: TRBJ2-2
clone_size: NA
d_call: NA
cdr3_aa: ASSAPAGTHTGELF

v_call: TRBV7-9
j_call: TRBJ2-2
clone_size: few
d_call: NA
cdr3_aa: ASRRDTNTGELF

v_call: TRBV9
j_call: TRBJ1-3
clone_size: NA
d_call: NA
cdr3_aa: ASSGLRDTIY

v_call: TRBV6-5
j_call: TRBJ2-7
clone_size: NA
d_call: TRBD1
cdr3_aa: ASSYWTGRTYEQY

v_call: TRBV14
j_call: TRBJ2-7
clone_size: few
d_call: NA
cdr3_aa: ASSQGFYEQY

v_call: TRBV28
j_call: TRBJ1-1
clone_size: NA
d_call: NA
cdr3_aa: ASRLGGWDTEAF

v_call: TRBV7-3
j_call: TRBJ2-2
clone_size: NA
d_call: TRBD1
cdr3_aa: ASISDRGAEALIGELF

v_call: TRBV7-9
j_call: TRBJ2-1
clone_size: NA
d_call: TRBD2
cdr3_aa: ASSLEPSGSGPHNEQF

v_call: TRBV12-2
j_call: TRBJ2-1
clone_size: NA
d_call: NA
cdr3_aa: ASQRLAGGPGSHNEQF

v_call: TRBV19
j_call: TRBJ2-1
clone_size: NA
d_call: TRBD2
cdr3_aa: ASSILAGEMNEQF

v_call: TRBV28
j_call: TRBJ1-1
clone_size: NA
d_call: NA
cdr3_aa: ASSLISTEAF

v_call: TRBV4-3
j_call: TRBJ2-2
clone_size: NA
d_call: NA
cdr3_aa: ASSQEVDDGELF